The T cell receptor (beta chain) under discussion was sequenced for a study of control samples from healthy donors and cancer patients. Produced via immunoSEQ multiplex PCR; TCRdb's table is partial and in-frame only. Here the sample spans 100,000 to 150,000 clones, 88% being singletons. The CDR3 contains 16 residues. CDR1 SGHNT and CDR2 YYREEE come from the germline V gene (reference sequence). Trimming cost V 4 bases and J 0 bases; bases outside gene matches: 5. This clone was recorded a few times. This TCR came from a man in his forties or fifties in good health. Material: blood. This chain links TRBV5-4 with TRBJ1-3; 9 nucleotides match TRBD1. The CDR3 loop is CASSVDRGSSGNTIYF. As DNA, the CDR3 is TGTGCCAGCAGCGTGGACAGGGGAAGCTCTGGAAACACCATATATTTT.